The rows below give T cell receptor beta chains drawn from one sample of a study of T cells expressing NK-cell markers. TCRdb derives one entry per CDR3 protein from the 5' RACE reads, leaving out DNA. Its clone listing holds about 150,000 distinct CDR3 sequences. What was sequenced was blood T cells: a sorted CD56 or NKG2C T cell subset, CD4+ or CD8+ T cells, or bulk PBMC T cells (not recorded which). These receptors came from a man aged 18-75 years in good health. Each CDR3 is given with its conserved first and last residue.

TRBV5-8	TRBJ2-7	CASTPSLEQYF
TRBV27	TRBJ1-6	CASSLGVMGNSPLHF
TRBV15	TRBJ2-1	CATSRSSGGAYNEQFF
TRBV7-8	TRBJ2-1	CASSSPGGISYNEQFF
TRBV3-1	TRBJ2-4	CASSRHQGRSAKNIQYF
TRBV7-7	TRBJ2-2	CASRGQSTGELFF
TRBV2	TRBJ2-7	CASAEGRSSSYEQYF
TRBV30	TRBJ1-4	CAWSPGGHVFF
TRBV5-1	TRBJ2-7	CASSLASGVYEQYF
TRBV12-3/TRBV12-4	TRBJ2-1	CASSLGTGYEQFF
TRBV7-9	TRBJ2-3	CASSLGLAGVATDTQYF
TRBV12-3/TRBV12-4	TRBJ1-1	CASSLAGQGWTEAFF
TRBV29-1	TRBJ1-1	CSVTVLNTEAFF
TRBV18	TRBJ2-1	CASSPPAAGGTYNEQFF
TRBV5-1	TRBJ2-7	CASSLGGQGVYEQYF
TRBV25-1	TRBJ2-3	CASSDLLAGVPDTQYF
TRBV5-6	TRBJ2-7	CASSLPGQGVWEQYF
TRBV1	TRBJ1-2	CTSSQWRDCYGYTF
TRBV7-9	TRBJ2-7	CASSWAQGYEQYF
TRBV7-6	TRBJ2-3	CASSGGIGVSSSTDTQYF
TRBV25-1	TRBJ2-3	CASSGPGQGAVYF
TRBV7-7	TRBJ2-3	CASSLEGGGQYTQYF
TRBV6-5	TRBJ1-2	CASSYSMARGLNFGGYTF
TRBV6-2/TRBV6-3	TRBJ1-5	CASSQIDEGNQPQHF
TRBV13	TRBJ1-5	CASSLSRHSNQPQHF
TRBV2	TRBJ1-1	CASSEVGKMNTEAFF
TRBV5-5	TRBJ2-7	CASSFLRQNYEQYF
TRBV7-6	TRBJ2-5	CASSLGVTSEKETQYF
TRBV7-8	TRBJ2-2	CASSPRLAGGRSGELFF
TRBV7-9	TRBJ1-1	CASSDSGGYTEAFF
TRBV19	TRBJ2-7	CASSIQTGRYEQYF
TRBV2	TRBJ1-2	CASSDFTANYGYTF
TRBV6-5	TRBJ2-1	CASSYSGTGQTYNEQFF
TRBV12-3/TRBV12-4	TRBJ2-3	CASTSPTRGTDTQYF
TRBV27	TRBJ2-7	CASSLEGTEQYF
TRBV20-1	TRBJ2-7	CSARDIYFDRYEQYF
TRBV5-1	TRBJ2-1	CASSAPTGADEQFF
TRBV4-1	TRBJ2-7	CASSQVGSVEQYF
TRBV6-1	TRBJ1-5	CASRYSNQPQHF
TRBV7-3	TRBJ2-5	CASSFSGGKQETQYF
TRBV6-1	TRBJ1-2	CASRGRGELYGYTF
TRBV4-1	TRBJ2-3	CASSQDSGGGSDTQYF
TRBV19	TRBJ2-1	CASTSSGTGSYNEQFF
TRBV7-6	TRBJ2-1	CASSLDGGRGGYNEQFF
TRBV14	TRBJ2-7	CASSWRAGYEQYF
TRBV20-1	TRBJ2-4	CSAKVVAKNIQYF